This T cell receptor (beta chain) originates from a study of CD4+ T cells in melanoma. Study results and limitations: A reported correlation linked neoantigen-specific CD4+ T cells to CD8+, macrophage and B cell function. Diverse differentiation states were reported for melanoma neoantigen-specific CD4+ T cells.

This CDR3 has 15 residues. Germline V gene lookup returns CDR1 SGHRS and CDR2 YFSETQ. The J segment lost 5 bases and the V segment lost 0 bases, leaving 6 bases of the junction unmatched. Assay: immunoSEQ multiplex PCR; the TCRdb copy retains only in-frame clones and omits some. Here the sample spans a few thousand clones, roughly 70% being singletons. This clone has just a few counts. Its antigen remains unknown. Sequenced material: cells from a culture (not recorded whether cultured in vitro). This clonotype was sampled from a human donor with melanoma. The V and J genes are TRBV5-1 and TRBJ1-1, with TRBD1 matching over 8 bases. CDR3 loop: CASSLAQGARTEAFF. DNA for the CDR3: TGCGCCAGCAGCTTGGCCCAGGGGGCGCGGACTGAAGCTTTCTTT.